This TCR beta chain was captured by sequencing in a study of shared clonotypes between healthy human individuals. Points from the study as a whole: In contrast to clonotypes shared by all four donors, non-shared clonotypes had lower generation probabilities.

Caucasian adults living in Nashville, Tennessee, provided all samples. The authors divided CD4+ cells into CD45RA+ naive and CD45RA-negative memory subsets. This clone appeared once. What it binds is unknown. This table comes from immunoSEQ multiplex PCR, and its TCRdb copy is limited to in-frame clones, with some not included. The sample lists 950,000 to 1,300,000 clones; about 77% were seen once. The germline V gene has CDR1 KGHSH and CDR2 LQKENI. This CDR3 spans 14 amino acids. The V and J ends lost 5 bases and 2 bases respectively, with 10 bases between them. This TCR was sampled from a man aged 18 to 35 in good health. The V call is TRBV18, the J call TRBJ1-5; D is unresolved. The material sequenced was memory CD4+ T cells sorted from blood. Documented subset: CD45RA-negative fraction. The CDR3 DNA reads TGTGCCAGCTCAACGGGATATGGCAATCAGCCCCAGCATTTT. Translation: CASSTGYGNQPQHF.